This T cell receptor (beta chain) is drawn from a study of blood T cell repertoires in COVID-19 (dated by TCRdb to about 2020). Concerning the study at large: Samples covering the acute and convalescent phases of COVID-19 were provided by collaborators in the United States, Italy and Spain. The repertoires were released in a freely available public database meant as a resource for research on the immune response to SARS-CoV-2. HLA class I and class II types, where available, came from metadata supplied by the sample provider rather than from assay-based typing. The dataset comprised deeply sampled blood TCRbeta repertoires from subjects exposed to, actively infected with, or recovered from COVID-19. Samples came from the ongoing ImmuneRACE study (first 160 participants) plus 1,254 subjects from 6 global collaborators. The prospective study material was composed of cDNA or gDNA derived from T cells, B-cell-depleted T cells, or PBMCs. A de-identified subject ID, COVID-19 status, age in years and sex were almost always included in the sample metadata.

The immunoSEQ Assay, a bias-controlled multiplex PCR, was used to amplify TCRbeta CDR3 regions from genomic DNA. Processing in the source paper ran as follows. Within the assay, amplification of reference gene primers was used to estimate how many nucleated cells each sample contained. Sequence reads were collapsed and filtered to measure the absolute abundance of every unique TCRbeta CDR3 rearrangement. For each sample, productive Simpson clonality was calculated by taking the square root of Simpson's diversity index across productive rearrangements. TCRdb carries this immuneACCESS record with in-frame sequences only. Its versions omit some clonotypes, under half of them owing to an unresolved V gene in the studies checked, with the rest unexplained. V, J and clone size reflect that table, while D and trimming were determined from the DNA. The sample table contains about 150,000 clones; only one count was recorded for roughly 71% of them. The ten largest clones take up about 3.8% of the sample.

Each collaborating institution followed its own protocols to collect whole blood in K2EDTA tubes. For TCRbeta analysis, collaborators shipped samples as frozen whole blood, isolated PBMCs, or DNA extracted from either of those sample types. Regarding this clone: Which antigen it targets is not known. No much larger clonotype is one base removed from it; base qualities were not supplied.

Study-wide findings and limitations: The amount of clinical and demographic metadata varied by source and participant and was provided uncurated.

Per the germline V gene, MDHEN is the CDR1 and SYDVKM is the CDR2. The germline V and J ends show losses of 3 bases and 6 bases respectively, and no gene match explains 6 bases of the junction. Its CDR3 holds 14 amino acids, cysteine through phenylalanine. Just CDR3 DNA is preserved here, 42 bases in frame from base 1. Sequencing was performed on peripheral blood. This TCR was sampled from a woman of 80 years or more with acute or convalescent COVID-19. The chain uses TRBV28 and TRBJ1-2, with 8 bases matching TRBD1. The DNA sequence is given as TGTGCCAGCAGTTTTCTTTTGACAGGGGATGGCTACACCTTC. This sequence encodes CASSFLLTGDGYTF.